The clone carrying this T cell receptor (beta chain) was recorded many times. Its antigen is unidentified. Patients aged 18 to 65 with hyperthyroidism were newly diagnosed, with duration under 2 months. A roughly 9.3 ml volume of fresh peripheral blood provided the PBMCs. The germline V gene encodes CDR1 SGHDT and CDR2 YYEEEE. CDR3 size: 18 residues. Trimming at V came to 5 bases and at J to 4 bases, leaving 11 bases not matched to a gene. The source of the sample is a study of T cells in Graves' hyperthyroidism and ophthalmopathy. RNA transcripts were the template for amplifying TCR beta CDR3 regions. Carried out on the TCR CDR3, a first-round RT-PCR used the HTBI primer set. TCRdb reprocessed the multiplex PCR reads via MiXCR and lists one record per CDR3 protein. Counted here are under 350,000 distinct CDR3 sequences, around a sixth occurring once; the ten biggest clones make up about 49%. Findings of the study overall: Most thyroid clonotypes that were expanded above 0.001 also turned up in blood.

This TCR derives from a woman aged 50 to 60 with Graves' hyperthyroidism. V and J are TRBV5-6 and TRBJ2-1, with 14 nucleotides matching TRBD2. The sample consisted of blood. The CDR3 bases are TGTGCCAGCAGAGGACTAGCGGGGGGCCCAGTCACGTACAATGAGCAGTTCTTC. Encoded protein: CASRGLAGGPVTYNEQFF.